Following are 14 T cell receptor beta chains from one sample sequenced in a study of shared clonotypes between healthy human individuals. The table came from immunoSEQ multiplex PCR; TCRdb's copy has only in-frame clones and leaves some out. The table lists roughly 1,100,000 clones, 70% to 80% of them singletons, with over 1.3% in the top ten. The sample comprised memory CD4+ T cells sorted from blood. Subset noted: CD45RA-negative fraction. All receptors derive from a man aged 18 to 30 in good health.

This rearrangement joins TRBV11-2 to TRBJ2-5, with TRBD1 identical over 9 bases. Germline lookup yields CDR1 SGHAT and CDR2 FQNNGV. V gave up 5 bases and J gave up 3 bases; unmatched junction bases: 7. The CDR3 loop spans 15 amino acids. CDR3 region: CASSPGTGREETQYF. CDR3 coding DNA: TGTGCCAGCAGCCCGGGGACAGGGAGGGAAGAGACCCAGTACTTC.

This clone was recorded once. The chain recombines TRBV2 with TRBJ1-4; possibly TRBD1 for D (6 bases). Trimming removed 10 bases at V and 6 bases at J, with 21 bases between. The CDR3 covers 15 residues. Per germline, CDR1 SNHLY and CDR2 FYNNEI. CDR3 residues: CATSPGTPRDEKLFF. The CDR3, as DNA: TGTGCCACTTCCCCAGGGACACCTCGAGATGAAAAACTGTTTTTT.

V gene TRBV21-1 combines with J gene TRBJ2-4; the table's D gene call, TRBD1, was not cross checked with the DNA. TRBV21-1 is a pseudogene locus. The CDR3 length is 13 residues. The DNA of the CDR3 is TGTGCCAGCAGCAAGTACAGAAAAAACATTCAGTACTTC. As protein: CASSKYRKNIQYF.

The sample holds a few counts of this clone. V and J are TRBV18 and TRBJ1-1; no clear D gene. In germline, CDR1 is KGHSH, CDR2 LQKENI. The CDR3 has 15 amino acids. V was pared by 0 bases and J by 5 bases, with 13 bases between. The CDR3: CASSPPERLVTEAFF. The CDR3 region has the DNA TGTGCCAGCTCACCACCGGAGCGACTCGTAACTGAAGCTTTCTTT.

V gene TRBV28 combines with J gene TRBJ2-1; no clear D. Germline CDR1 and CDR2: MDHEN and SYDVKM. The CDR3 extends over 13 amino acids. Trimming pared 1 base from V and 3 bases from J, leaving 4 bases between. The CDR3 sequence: CASSLYSYNEQFF. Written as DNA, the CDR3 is TGTGCCAGCAGTTTATACAGCTACAATGAGCAGTTCTTC.

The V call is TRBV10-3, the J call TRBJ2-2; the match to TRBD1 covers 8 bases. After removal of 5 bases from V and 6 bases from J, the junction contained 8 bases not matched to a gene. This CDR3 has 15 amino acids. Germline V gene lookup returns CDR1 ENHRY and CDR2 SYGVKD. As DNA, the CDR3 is TGTGCCATCAGTTTGGACAGGGTGAGGGCCGGGGAGCTGTTTTTT. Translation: CAISLDRVRAGELFF.

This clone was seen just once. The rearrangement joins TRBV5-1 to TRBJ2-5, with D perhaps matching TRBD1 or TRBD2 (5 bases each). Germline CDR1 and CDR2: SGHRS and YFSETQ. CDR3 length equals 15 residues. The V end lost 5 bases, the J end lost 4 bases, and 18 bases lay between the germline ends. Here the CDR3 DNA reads TGCGCCAGCAGTCCCGGGACCAAAGCACTAGAGACCCAGTACTTC. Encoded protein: CASSPGTKALETQYF. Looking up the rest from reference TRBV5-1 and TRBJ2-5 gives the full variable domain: KAGVTQTPRYLIKTRGQQVTLSCSPISGHRSVSWYQQTPGQGLQFLFEYFSETQRNKGNFPGRFSGRQFSNSRSEMNVSTLELGDSALYLCASSPGTKALETQYFGPGTRLLVL.

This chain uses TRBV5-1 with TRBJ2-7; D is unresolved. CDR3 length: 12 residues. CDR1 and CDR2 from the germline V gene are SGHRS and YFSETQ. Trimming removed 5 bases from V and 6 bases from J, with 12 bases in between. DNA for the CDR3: TGCGCCAGCAGGCTTGACACGACCGAGCAGTACTTC. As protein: CASRLDTTEQYF.

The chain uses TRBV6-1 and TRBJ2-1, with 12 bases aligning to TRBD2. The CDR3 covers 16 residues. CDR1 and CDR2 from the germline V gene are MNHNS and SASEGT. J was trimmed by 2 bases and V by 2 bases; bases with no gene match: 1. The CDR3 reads CASSEWTSGTYNEQFF. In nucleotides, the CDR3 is TGTGCCAGCAGTGAATGGACTAGCGGGACCTACAATGAGCAGTTCTTC.

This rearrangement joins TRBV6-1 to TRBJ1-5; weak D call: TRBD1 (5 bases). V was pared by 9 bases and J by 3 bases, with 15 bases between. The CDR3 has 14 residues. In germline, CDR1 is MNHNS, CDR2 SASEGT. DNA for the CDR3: TGTGCCAGTTGGCAGGGTATGGCCAATCAGCCCCAGCATTTT. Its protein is CASWQGMANQPQHF.

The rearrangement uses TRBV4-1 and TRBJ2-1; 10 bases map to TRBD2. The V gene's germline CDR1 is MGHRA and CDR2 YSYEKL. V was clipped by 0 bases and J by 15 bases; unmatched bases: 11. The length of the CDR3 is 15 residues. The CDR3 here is CASSQEGVAGGPRFF. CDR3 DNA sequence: TGCGCCAGCAGCCAAGAGGGAGTAGCGGGGGGTCCTCGGTTCTTC.

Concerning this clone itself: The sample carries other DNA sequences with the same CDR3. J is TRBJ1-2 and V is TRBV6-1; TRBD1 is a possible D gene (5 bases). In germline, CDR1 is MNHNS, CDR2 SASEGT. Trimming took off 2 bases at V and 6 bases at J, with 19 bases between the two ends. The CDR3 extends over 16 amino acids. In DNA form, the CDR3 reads TGTGCCAGCAGTGAAAGGTACGGGGGATGGAAGAATGGCTACACCTTC. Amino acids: CASSERYGGWKNGYTF.

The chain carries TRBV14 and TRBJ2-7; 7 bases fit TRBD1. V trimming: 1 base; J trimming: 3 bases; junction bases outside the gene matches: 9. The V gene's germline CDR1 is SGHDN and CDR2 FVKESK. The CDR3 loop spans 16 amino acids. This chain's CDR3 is CASSQVGVRGLYEQYF. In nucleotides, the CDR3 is TGTGCCAGCAGCCAAGTGGGGGTTAGGGGGCTCTACGAGCAGTACTTC.

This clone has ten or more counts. CDR3 sequence (DNA): TGTGCCAGCAGTTTAGGGGGGGTTATTGCGCAGTATTTT. Amino acid sequence: CASSLGGVIAQYF. The V call is TRBV28, the J call TRBJ2-3, with 7 bases fitting TRBD2. From germline, CDR1 is MDHEN and CDR2 SYDVKM. V lost 2 bases to trimming and J lost 10 bases; unmatched junction nucleotides: 6. The CDR3 extends over 13 amino acids.